The 13 T cell receptor beta chains below all came from one sample that was sequenced in a study of PD-L1 blockade in urothelial cancer. Time point denoted: pretreatment peripheral blood. Produced via immunoSEQ multiplex PCR; TCRdb's table is partial and in-frame only. Among 100,000 to 150,000 clones listed, roughly 84% were seen once. The sample here was PBMCs, taken around atezolizumab (anti-PD-L1) treatment. These receptor sequences come from a man aged 45 to 65 with urothelial cancer.

The rearrangement joins TRBV18 to TRBJ2-2, with D tentatively TRBD1 (5 bases). Trimming took 0 bases from V and 6 from J, leaving 14 bases between them. In germline, CDR1 is KGHSH, CDR2 LQKENI. The CDR3 is 16 amino acids. Here the CDR3 DNA reads TGTGCCAGCTCACCACCAGGCATAAGACAGCCCGGGGAGCTGTTTTTT. Protein: CASSPPGIRQPGELFF.

The CDR3 protein is CASGQQYENTEAFF. As DNA, the CDR3 is TGTGCCAGCGGCCAACAATACGAGAACACTGAAGCTTTCTTT. This chain uses TRBV6-1 with TRBJ1-1; no firm D call. The germline CDR1 and CDR2 sequences are MNHNS and SASEGT. Trimming took off 8 bases at V and 1 base at J, with 14 bases between the two ends. The CDR3 runs to 14 residues.

The V gene is TRBV5-4, the J gene TRBJ2-5; D gene unclear. The V gene's germline CDR1 is SGHNT and CDR2 YYREEE (reference sequence). The length of the CDR3 is 15 residues. With 5 bases removed from V and 2 bases from J, the gap between germline ends came to 16 bases. CDR3 residues: CASSSHMIGQETQYF. The CDR3 DNA sequence: TGTGCCAGCAGTTCGCATATGATCGGGCAAGAGACCCAGTACTTC. The whole variable domain, remainder taken from reference TRBV5-4 and TRBJ2-5, is ETGVTQSPTHLIKTRGQQVTLRCSSQSGHNTVSWYQQALGQGPQFIFQYYREEENGRGNFPPRFSGLQFPNYSSELNVNALELDDSALYLCASSSHMIGQETQYFGPGTRLLVL.

This clone was seen once. The chain combines TRBV9 with TRBJ1-1; 8 bases align to TRBD1. J lost 6 bases, V lost 4 bases, and 8 bases had no gene match. CDR1 is SGDLS and CDR2 is YYNGEE in the germline V gene. This CDR3 contains 14 residues. CDR3: CASSPRTGQAEAFF. For the CDR3, the DNA is TGTGCCAGCAGCCCACGGACAGGGCAAGCTGAAGCTTTCTTT.

The chain joins TRBV6-1 to TRBJ1-1; D perhaps matches TRBD1 (6 bases). V was shortened by 6 bases and J by 4 bases, with 18 bases between the two germline ends. The CDR3 spans 15 residues. The germline V gene has CDR1 MNHNS and CDR2 SASEGT. The CDR3 sequence is CASRATGNLGTEAFF. CDR3 bases: TGTGCCAGCAGAGCTACAGGGAATTTGGGCACTGAAGCTTTCTTT.

Details on this clone: A read error may explain this, as a much larger clone is one base away. The chain has TRBV5-1 and TRBJ2-1; 10 bases are a match to TRBD1. The CDR3 loop spans 14 amino acids. J lost 7 bases, V lost 4 bases, and 5 bases had no gene match. From germline, CDR1 is SGHRS and CDR2 YFSETQ. The CDR3 sequence is CASSPGQGGNEQFF. Here the CDR3 DNA reads TGCGCCAGCAGCCCTGGACAGGGGGGGAATGAGCAGTTCTTC.

Worth noting for this clone: Additional DNA sequences in this sample encode the identical CDR3. The V call is TRBV7-9, the J call TRBJ2-3; no clear D gene. The V and J ends lost 2 bases and 5 bases respectively, with 5 bases between them. The CDR3 sequence is 12 residues long. Germline-derived CDR1 and CDR2 are SEHNR and FQNEAQ (reference sequence). The CDR3 here is CASSLIGDTQYF. DNA of the CDR3: TGTGCCAGCAGCTTAATCGGAGATACGCAGTATTTT.

The chain combines TRBV11-2 with TRBJ2-4, with D possibly matching TRBD1 (6 bases). The V and J ends lost 5 bases and 0 bases respectively, with 17 bases between them. CDR3 length: 17 amino acids. Germline CDR1 SGHAT, CDR2 FQNNGV. The CDR3 DNA reads TGTGCCAGCAGCCCTACAGGGTTGGTGGTAGCCAAAAACATTCAGTACTTC. Translating gives CASSPTGLVVAKNIQYF.

This clone has only a few counts. The rearrangement links TRBV5-8 to TRBJ2-1; weak D call: TRBD2 (5 bases). The CDR3 has 10 amino acids. Germline lookup yields CDR1 SGHTS and CDR2 YDEGEE. Deletions cut 10 bases from V and 13 bases from J, with 15 bases between. CDR3 protein: CAGLATGQFF. Here the CDR3 DNA reads TGTGCCGGGCTAGCCACTGGTCAGTTCTTC.

This clone has more than one count but fewer than ten. The chain combines TRBV5-4 with TRBJ1-1; tentative D call: TRBD1 (5 bases). V dropped 6 bases and J dropped 3 bases, with 12 bases sitting between them. The CDR3 is made up of 13 amino acids. CDR1 SGHNT and CDR2 YYREEE come from the germline V gene (reference sequence). The CDR3 DNA reads TGTGCCAGCAACCGATGGGGGGACACTGAAGCTTTCTTT. Protein product: CASNRWGDTEAFF.

DNA for the CDR3: TGTGCCAGCAGCTCCCTCTGGGGGCGTCTAGCGGGAGGTATTGAGCAGTTCTTC. It translates to CASSSLWGRLAGGIEQFF. The J gene is TRBJ2-1, the V gene TRBV7-9, with 11 nucleotides matching TRBD2. The CDR3 totals 18 residues. With V trimmed by 4 bases and J by 9 bases, 17 bases remained unmatched. Germline CDR1 reads SEHNR; CDR2 reads FQNEAQ (reference sequence).

This chain uses TRBV5-6 with TRBJ1-2; D is possibly TRBD1 (5 bases). CDR1 is SGHDT, CDR2 YYEEEE, per germline. V was cut by 0 bases and J by 4 bases, with 13 bases left in between. The CDR3 consists of 15 residues. CDR3 DNA: TGTGCCAGCAGCTTGGTCGGGGGTCCTTCCTATGGCTACACCTTC. Its translation: CASSLVGGPSYGYTF. The full variable domain, in which reference TRBV5-6 and TRBJ1-2 provide the parts outside the CDR3, is DAGVTQSPTHLIKTRGQQVTLRCSPKSGHDTVSWYQQALGQGPQFIFQYYEEEERQRGNFPDRFSGHQFPNYSSELNVNALLLGDSALYLCASSLVGGPSYGYTFGSGTRLTVV.

The genes are TRBV19 and TRBJ1-5, with D unclear. V shed 3 bases and J shed 4 bases, with 7 bases lying between them. The CDR3 contains 13 residues. The germline gives CDR1 LNHDA, CDR2 SQIVND (reference sequence). For the CDR3, the DNA is TGTGCCAGTAGTATTTCCAGGAATCAGCCCCAGCATTTT. Its translation: CASSISRNQPQHF.